The 8 T cell receptor beta chains reported below all come from one sample, sequenced in a study of T cell changes during pregnancy in multiple sclerosis (dated by TCRdb to between 2019 and 2020). Libraries came from the immunoSEQ multiplex PCR assay. Held by TCRdb, this immuneACCESS table contains in-frame sequences only and omits some clones. Under half of the omission traces to an unresolved V gene where checked; the cause of the rest is unknown. The sample table records roughly 56,000 clones; approximately 85% of these occur just once. Jointly, the top ten make up 1.7% of the sample. The sequenced sample was peripheral blood, obtained in the first trimester of pregnancy. The receptors derive from a female donor with multiple sclerosis, enrolled in a pregnancy study.

This rearrangement joins TRBV28 to TRBJ2-4, with 7 nucleotides matching TRBD1. This CDR3 comprises 15 residues. From germline, CDR1 is MDHEN and CDR2 SYDVKM. The J segment lost 0 bases and the V segment lost 6 bases, leaving 5 bases of the junction unmatched. CDR3 DNA sequence: TGTGCCAGCAGCGAGGGACAGCTAGCCAAAAACATTCAGTACTTC. Protein product: CASSEGQLAKNIQYF.

V usage is TRBV10-3 and J usage is TRBJ1-4; TRBD1 matches 8 bases. The CDR3 spans 13 residues. The V gene end was trimmed by 11 bases and the J gene end by 3 bases; junction bases not matched to a gene: 5. Germline V gene sequence: CDR1 ENHRY, CDR2 SYGVKD. CDR3 DNA sequence: TGTGCCGCTCAGGGGGCCCCTAATGAAAAACTGTTTTTT. This sequence encodes CAAQGAPNEKLFF.

The rearrangement joins TRBV5-4 to TRBJ2-7, with 10 positions matching TRBD1. This CDR3 region has 15 residues. The junction had 11 bases not matched to a gene; V was cut back by 9 bases and J by 2 bases. Germline-derived CDR1 and CDR2 are SGHNT and YYREEE (reference sequence). The CDR3 spells CATARQGALTYEQYF. In DNA, the CDR3 is TGTGCCACGGCTAGACAGGGGGCCCTAACCTACGAGCAGTACTTC.

This sequence joins TRBV25-1 and TRBJ1-2, with a possible D match to TRBD1 (5 bases). V was pared by 4 bases and J by 4 bases, with 16 bases between. Germline lookup yields CDR1 MGHDK and CDR2 SYGVNS. This CDR3 contains 15 residues. DNA of the CDR3: TGTGCCAGCAGTGCCGACGGAGGGGTCAGCTATGGCTACACCTTC. It codes for CASSADGGVSYGYTF.

Here the CDR3 DNA reads TGTGCCAGCTCACCCTATACTAGCGATGAGCAGTTCTTC. It codes for CASSPYTSDEQFF. This rearrangement joins TRBV18 to TRBJ2-1, with 7 bases that match TRBD2. CDR3 size: 13 residues. V dropped 3 bases and J dropped 8; count of bases not matched to a gene: 4. The germline gives CDR1 KGHSH, CDR2 LQKENI.

The gene calls are TRBV19 and TRBJ2-7, with 7 positions matching TRBD1. Germline V gene sequence: CDR1 LNHDA, CDR2 SQIVND (reference sequence). CDR3 size: 15 residues. The V gene end was trimmed by 1 base and the J gene end by 3 bases; junction bases not matched to a gene: 6. In nucleotides, the CDR3 is TGTGCCAGTAGTATAGCAGGGGGAGAACTCTACGAGCAGTACTTC. Translating gives CASSIAGGELYEQYF.

V is TRBV10-1 and J is TRBJ2-3, with TRBD2 matching 10 bases. In germline, CDR1 is WNHNN, CDR2 SYGVQD (reference sequence). After removal of 3 bases from V and 2 bases from J, the junction contained 8 bases not matched to a gene. The CDR3 consists of 17 residues. CDR3: CASSDNGLADFTDTQYF. CDR3 nucleotide sequence: TGCGCCAGCAGTGACAATGGACTAGCGGATTTCACAGATACGCAGTATTTT.

There are a few counts of this clone. The chain couples TRBV30 to TRBJ1-1; unclear D gene. The germline gives CDR1 GTSNPN, CDR2 SVGIG (reference sequence). The V end was cut by 2 bases, the J end by 1 base, with 5 bases between. The CDR3 is 12 residues long. The CDR3 sequence: CAWSSGNTEAFF. CDR3 sequence (DNA): TGTGCCTGGAGTTCAGGGAACACTGAAGCTTTCTTT.